The clone carrying this TCR beta chain was detected only a few times. No antigen is known for it. Libraries were prepared by immunoSEQ multiplex PCR; TCRdb keeps only in-frame clonotypes and omits some of them. The sample has about 34,000 clones; over 80% are singletons. All patients were mismatch repair deficient, assessed by either PCR or immunohistochemistry. This sample stems from a study of PD-1 blockade in mismatch repair-deficient tumors. Overall study context: Enrolled about 2012-2017, patients had progressing, pretreated mismatch repair-deficient cancers of about a dozen types.

General study results and limits: Rapid post-treatment expansion, then contraction, generally preceding radiologic response, marked tumor-resident clones.

The clonotype originates from an adult with mismatch repair-deficient cancer. The specimen comprised PBMCs, sampled less than 7 weeks after starting pembrolizumab.

CDR3 coding DNA: TGTGCCAGCAACTCCGGGACTCCAGACTACGAGCAGTACTTC. It yields the protein CASNSGTPDYEQYF. The V call is TRBV9, the J call TRBJ2-7; weak D call: TRBD2 (6 bases). V lost 6 bases and J 3 bases, leaving 16 bases between the germline ends. The germline CDR1 and CDR2 sequences are SGDLS and YYNGEE. The CDR3 covers 14 residues.